This is a list of T cell receptor beta chains from one sample in a study of human T cells and chemical hapten exposure. TCRdb re-called the RACE reads through MiXCR, storing one row per CDR3 protein. The profile covers about 360,000 distinct CDR3 sequences, with about 7% appearing a single time and 8.4% taken by the ten largest. The sequenced sample was whole blood, obtained in connection with sensitization to the hapten diphenylcyclopropenone (DPC). The source is a woman between 18 and 30 years old with alopecia areata. Some clones in this sample may be carry-over from other donors' samples. The CDR3 runs from the conserved cysteine through the conserved F or W. D genes are given only for firm matches. Expanded clones are given a class, and other clones once, few, many or no size at all.

few,TRBJ2-2,-,TRBV7-2,CASSSRQTGELFF,TGTGCCAGCAGCAGTAGACAGACCGGGGAGCTGTTTTTT
-,TRBJ1-6,-,TRBV6-5,CASSYSTDTSTSPLHF,TGTGCCAGCAGTTACTCGACGGACACCTCTACATCACCCCTCCACTTT
few,TRBJ1-1,-,TRBV7-6,CASSLAWGRMNTEAFF,TGTGCCAGCAGCTTAGCGTGGGGCAGAATGAACACTGAAGCTTTCTTT
many,TRBJ2-7,-,TRBV7-2,CASSLDSQGYEQYF,TGTGCCAGCAGCTTAGATTCCCAGGGCTACGAGCAGTACTTC
many,TRBJ1-5,-,TRBV7-6,CASSSRKNQPQHF,TGTGCCAGCAGCTCCCGTAAAAATCAGCCCCAGCATTTT
many,TRBJ2-1,-,TRBV4-1,CASSQEGVDEQFF,TGCGCCAGCAGCCAGGAGGGAGTTGATGAGCAGTTCTTC
many,TRBJ1-1,-,TRBV12-3/TRBV12-4,CASSPISVSNTEAFF,TGTGCCAGCAGTCCCATTTCGGTGTCGAACACTGAAGCTTTCTTT
many,TRBJ2-3,-,TRBV28,CASSFLSSATDTQYF,TGTGCCAGCAGTTTTCTGTCTAGCGCCACAGATACGCAGTATTTT
-,TRBJ2-2,-,TRBV5-1,CASRTTGTGELFF,TGCGCCAGCAGGACCACAGGGACCGGGGAGCTGTTTTTT
-,TRBJ2-3,TRBD2,TRBV19,CASSRRTSLAPDTQYF,TGTGCCAGTAGTAGAAGGACTAGCCTTGCGCCAGATACGCAGTATTTT
few,TRBJ1-2,-,TRBV12-3/TRBV12-4,CASSLGVMVNYGYTF,TGTGCCAGCAGTTTAGGTGTTATGGTTAACTATGGCTACACCTTC
-,TRBJ1-5,-,TRBV7-2,CGSSLGQRQPQHF,TGTGGCAGCAGCTTAGGGCAGCGTCAGCCCCAGCATTTT
few,TRBJ2-5,-,TRBV5-1,CASSTQPNQETQYF,TGCGCCAGCAGCACGCAGCCAAACCAAGAGACCCAGTACTTC
-,TRBJ1-6,TRBD1,TRBV7-9,CASSFSTGRSPLHF,TGTGCCAGCAGCTTCTCGACAGGGCGTTCACCCCTCCACTTT
many,TRBJ1-6,-,TRBV7-9,CASSANSGSTSYNSPLHF,TGTGCCAGCAGCGCTAACTCAGGGTCCACCTCCTATAATTCACCCCTCCACTTT
many,TRBJ2-5,-,TRBV14,CASSQAPKETQYF,TGTGCCAGCAGCCAAGCTCCTAAGGAGACCCAGTACTTC
few,TRBJ1-1,TRBD1,TRBV5-1,CASRAGGVGNTEAFF,TGCGCCAGCAGGGCAGGGGGTGTTGGAAACACTGAAGCTTTCTTT
many,TRBJ2-1,TRBD2,TRBV7-8,CASSLSGRGYNEQFF,TGTGCCAGCAGCTTGAGTGGGAGGGGCTACAATGAGCAGTTCTTC
many,TRBJ2-3,-,TRBV12-3/TRBV12-4,CASTETGGVTDTQYF,TGTGCCAGCACCGAAACAGGTGGAGTCACAGATACGCAGTATTTT
-,TRBJ1-6,TRBD1,TRBV4-3,CASSQDRGQGVNSPLHF,TGCGCCAGCAGCCAAGATCGAGGGCAGGGGGTAAATTCACCCCTCCACTTT
many,TRBJ1-1,TRBD1,TRBV2,CASKRQGLNTEAFF,TGTGCCAGCAAGAGACAGGGGTTGAACACTGAAGCTTTCTTT
-,TRBJ2-3,-,TRBV9,CASSVGSVSTDTQYF,TGTGCCAGCAGCGTAGGAAGCGTGAGCACAGATACGCAGTATTTT
few,TRBJ2-1,TRBD2,TRBV11-2,CASTPSGTSGISGQFF,TGTGCCAGCACCCCATCGGGGACTAGCGGGATCTCTGGGCAGTTCTTC
few,TRBJ2-1,TRBD2,TRBV29-1,CSVLLTSGDNEQFF,TGCAGCGTTCTCCTGACTAGCGGGGACAATGAGCAGTTCTTC
many,TRBJ2-1,-,TRBV12-3/TRBV12-4,CASSLPPGGEQFF,TGTGCCAGCAGTTTACCCCCAGGTGGTGAGCAGTTCTTC
-,TRBJ2-2,TRBD2,TRBV7-9,CASCGSGTSGGKTGELFF,TGTGCCAGCTGTGGTTCCGGGACTAGCGGGGGAAAGACCGGGGAGCTGTTTTTT